Below are 28 T cell receptor beta chains sequenced from a single sample in a study of regulatory T cells in long-lasting Graves disease. CDR3 regions were amplified by Arm-PCR using iRepertoire HTBI primers to build TCR beta libraries. Each CDR3 protein gets one entry after TCRdb re-called the multiplex PCR reads with MiXCR. The sample holds approximately 470,000 distinct CDR3 sequences, about 20% seen once. Time point in this sample: persistent/refractory GD, antithyroid drugs over 5 years with positive TRAb. PBMCs were the source of the RNA used for TCR sequencing. Sequenced here: peripheral blood mononuclear cells (PBMCs), sampled when the disease was refractory, from a patient treated with antithyroid drugs. All receptors derive from a female donor with Graves disease.

This clonotype was seen at least ten times. The chain employs TRBV30 and TRBJ1-5; no clear D gene. Per germline, CDR1 GTSNPN and CDR2 SVGIG (reference sequence). The CDR3 totals 12 residues. V lost 0 bases to trimming and J lost 6 bases, with 6 bases between them. For the CDR3, the DNA is TGTGCCTGGAGTGTAGCGGGTCAGCCCCAGCATTTT. This gives the protein CAWSVAGQPQHF.

This clonotype was counted a few times. V gene TRBV30 combines with J gene TRBJ2-6, with TRBD2 matching over 7 bases. The CDR3 is 14 amino acids. V shed 6 bases, J shed 5 bases, and the junction held 7 bases outside the gene matches. CDR1 is GTSNPN, CDR2 SVGIG, per germline (reference sequence). CDR3 in DNA: TGTGCCTGCCCCGGAGCGGGAAGGGCCAACGTCCTGACTTTC. It translates to CACPGAGRANVLTF.

Remarks on this clonotype: This may stem from a read error, because a much larger clone lies one nucleotide away. The rearrangement uses TRBV7-2 and TRBJ1-1; D not resolved. Germline CDR1 is SGHTA and CDR2 is FQGNSA. This CDR3 is 13 amino acids long. Written as DNA, the CDR3 is TGTGCCGGCAGCTTAAAAGTGAACACTGAAGCTTTCTTT. Amino acid sequence: CAGSLKVNTEAFF.

The rearrangement joins TRBV19 to TRBJ2-7, with 8 nucleotides matching TRBD2. Germline values: CDR1 LNHDA, CDR2 SQIVND (reference sequence). The length of the CDR3 is 12 residues. Trimming removed 8 bases from V and 3 bases from J; junction bases left unmatched: 3. The CDR3 sequence is CASAGTSYEQYF. CDR3 nucleotides: TGTGCCAGTGCCGGGACTAGCTACGAGCAGTACTTC.

The rearrangement uses TRBV2 and TRBJ2-3; tentatively, D is TRBD2 (5 bases). This CDR3 has 15 amino acids. CDR1 is SNHLY and CDR2 is FYNNEI in the germline V gene. Trimming took off 6 bases at V and 2 bases at J, with 15 bases between the two ends. The CDR3 region is CASSSRESHTDTQYF. CDR3 coding DNA: TGTGCCAGCAGCTCACGGGAATCACACACAGATACGCAGTATTTT.

This clonotype was detected many times. This CDR3 is CSVEELETNWETQYF. DNA of the CDR3: TGCAGCGTTGAAGAACTAGAGACTAACTGGGAGACCCAGTACTTC. This chain connects TRBV29-1 to TRBJ2-5; D perhaps matches TRBD2 (5 bases). CDR1 SQVTM and CDR2 ANQGSEA come from the germline V gene. This CDR3 is 15 amino acids long. Deletions cut 0 bases from V and 5 bases from J, with 16 bases between. The full variable domain, rest sourced from reference TRBV29-1 and TRBJ2-5, is SAVISQKPSRDICQRGTSLTIQCQVDSQVTMMFWYRQQPGQSLTLIATANQGSEATYESGFVIDKFPISRPNLTFSTLTVSNMSPEDSSIYLCSVEELETNWETQYFGPGTRLLVL.

This clonotype was observed once. The chain has TRBV24-1 and TRBJ2-7; 7 positions match TRBD2. V was pared by 2 bases and J by 2 bases, with 5 bases of the junction left unmatched. Germline-derived CDR1 and CDR2 are KGHDR and SFDVKD. This CDR3 has 15 amino acids. This chain's CDR3 is CATSDSSSGPYEQYF. CDR3 in DNA: TGTGCCACCAGTGATTCCTCTAGCGGCCCCTACGAGCAGTACTTC.

This clonotype came up many times. The rearrangement links TRBV18 to TRBJ2-5; D is unresolved. Germline V gene lookup returns CDR1 KGHSH and CDR2 LQKENI. Trimming stripped 6 bases from V and 3 bases from J, with 11 bases between. CDR3 length equals 13 residues. CDR3 coding DNA: TGTGCCAGCTCTCGCCGACTGGAAGAGACCCAGTACTTC. Its translation is CASSRRLEETQYF.

V usage is TRBV20-1 and J usage is TRBJ1-2, with 7 bases that match TRBD1. Germline loops: CDR1 DFQATT, CDR2 SNEGSKA (reference sequence). CDR3 length: 15 residues. V lost 3 bases, J lost 5 bases, and 12 bases stayed unmatched. The CDR3 DNA is TGCAGTGCTAGGGCCGGGACAGTCGTTTCATATGGCTACACCTTC. This sequence encodes CSARAGTVVSYGYTF.

Details on this clonotype: This sequence may be a read error, since a much larger clone differs from it by one base. The genes are TRBV7-2 and TRBJ2-5; D is possibly TRBD1 (5 bases). Germline V lookup: CDR1 SGHTA, CDR2 FQGNSA. V lost 5 bases, J lost 6 bases, and 13 bases lay in between. The CDR3 runs to 13 residues. The CDR3 nucleotides read TGTGCCAGCAGCCCCAGGGTAGCTAAGACCCAGTACTTC. The encoded protein is CASSPRVAKTQYF.

Details on this clonotype: A single base separates this from a much larger clone, so it may be a read error. The V and J genes are TRBV10-3 and TRBJ2-5, with D maybe TRBD2 (5 bases). This CDR3 region has 14 residues. Germline V gene sequence: CDR1 ENHRY, CDR2 SYGVKD. Trimming pared 2 bases from V and 3 bases from J, leaving 10 bases between. CDR3 sequence: CAISEPGIEETQYF. The CDR3 DNA sequence: TGTGCCATCAGTGAGCCCGGGATAGAAGAGACCCAGTACTTC.

This clonotype was observed many times. The genes are TRBV11-3 and TRBJ2-2; perhaps TRBD2 as D (5 bases). The germline V gene has CDR1 SGHNT and CDR2 YENEEA. Between the trimmed V and J ends, which lost 5 bases and 3 bases, there was a span of 7 bases. The CDR3 runs 13 residues. CDR3 bases: TGTGCCAGCAGCCCGAGGGACACCGGGGAGCTGTTTTTT. Residues: CASSPRDTGELFF.

This clonotype was recorded at least ten times. The V and J genes are TRBV20-1 and TRBJ2-7; D possibly corresponds to TRBD2 (6 bases). Germline values: CDR1 DFQATT, CDR2 SNEGSKA (reference sequence). The CDR3 contains 14 residues. Trimming shortened V by 4 bases and J by 0 bases, and 13 bases separated the two germline ends. CDR3 DNA sequence: TGCAGTGCTAAAGGGACTCGTAGCTCCTACGAGCAGTACTTC. Its translation: CSAKGTRSSYEQYF.

This clonotype was observed many times. This chain connects TRBV3-1 to TRBJ1-4, with 10 positions matching TRBD1. The germline gives CDR1 LGHDT, CDR2 YNNKEL (reference sequence). Trimming cost V 3 bases and J 4 bases; bases outside gene matches: 2. The CDR3 extends over 15 amino acids. The CDR3 coding sequence is TGTGCCAGCAGCCAGAGGACAGGGGGTAATGAAAAACTGTTTTTT. Protein product: CASSQRTGGNEKLFF.

This clonotype turned up a few times. The CDR3 nucleotides are TGCAGTGCGCCCACAGGGGCGAGGCCCGAGGGCTACACCTTC. Its translation: CSAPTGARPEGYTF. The chain combines TRBV20-1 with TRBJ1-2; the match to TRBD1 covers 7 bases. The CDR3 is 14 residues long. V dropped 6 bases and J dropped 8; count of bases not matched to a gene: 15. Germline values: CDR1 DFQATT, CDR2 SNEGSKA (reference sequence).

The sample holds a few counts of this clonotype. The CDR3 reads CASRRQVTGELFF. CDR3 DNA sequence: TGTGCCAGCAGGCGGCAAGTCACCGGGGAGCTGTTTTTT. The V and J genes are TRBV7-3 and TRBJ2-2, with unresolved D. The V end was cut by 6 bases, the J end by 4 bases, with 9 bases between. This CDR3 spans 13 amino acids. CDR1 and CDR2 from the germline V gene are SGHTA and FQGTGA.

This clonotype was observed a few times. V is TRBV4-1 and J is TRBJ1-4; no clear D. The germline gives CDR1 MGHRA, CDR2 YSYEKL. This CDR3 spans 17 amino acids. Trimming left V 2 bases short and J 0 bases short, with 13 bases between. As DNA, the CDR3 is TGCGCCAGCAGCCAACCTGAGGAAGGAGCAACTAATGAAAAACTGTTTTTT. Its translation: CASSQPEEGATNEKLFF.

This clonotype was seen repeatedly, ten times or more. The CDR3 bases are TGTGCCAGCCAACCGGGACAGGGCCAATCCATGAACACTGAAGCTTTCTTT. Translated, it gives CASQPGQGQSMNTEAFF. The V and J genes are TRBV6-1 and TRBJ1-1; 9 bases fit TRBD1. This CDR3 region has 17 residues. Germline CDR1 MNHNS, CDR2 SASEGT. V gave up 8 bases and J gave up 0 bases; unmatched junction bases: 13.

This clonotype was counted only a few times. The chain links TRBV18 to TRBJ1-1, with D possibly being TRBD1 (5 bases). V shed 1 base and J shed 7 bases, with 10 bases lying between them. Germline V lookup: CDR1 KGHSH, CDR2 LQKENI. This CDR3 is built from 13 residues. The CDR3 is CASSPRRTFEAFF. The CDR3 coding sequence is TGTGCCAGCTCACCACGCCGGACATTTGAAGCTTTCTTT.

Points on this clonotype: This could be a read error, since a much larger clone is one nucleotide away. This likely comes from a read error, as the CDR3 has no conserved phenylalanine or tryptophan at its end. The V and J genes are TRBV3-1 and TRBJ1-4; 9 bases fit TRBD1. Per germline, CDR1 LGHDT and CDR2 YNNKEL (reference sequence). This CDR3 spans 15 amino acids. Germline trimming cut 5 bases from V and 8 bases from J; bases unmatched to any gene: 9. CDR3 protein: CASSSGWDREEKLFS. Here the CDR3 DNA reads TGTGCCAGCAGCAGCGGATGGGACAGGGAGGAAAAACTGTTTTCT.

This clonotype was seen at least ten times. V gene TRBV27 combines with J gene TRBJ1-1, with D possibly matching TRBD1 (5 bases). Germline V gene lookup returns CDR1 MNHEY and CDR2 SMNVEV (reference sequence). The CDR3 sequence is 14 residues long. The germline V and J ends were trimmed by 3 bases and 6 bases, with 14 bases remaining between them. The CDR3 loop is CASSLLRGVPEAFF. In DNA, the CDR3 is TGTGCCAGCAGTTTGTTGAGAGGGGTCCCTGAAGCTTTCTTT.

V and J are TRBV28 and TRBJ1-1; D unresolved. This CDR3 is built from 15 residues. Trimming pared 4 bases from V and 0 bases from J, leaving 12 bases between. From germline, CDR1 is MDHEN and CDR2 SYDVKM. The CDR3 DNA reads as TGTGCCAGCAGTTCCAGACAAGTCATGAACACTGAAGCTTTCTTT. It yields the protein CASSSRQVMNTEAFF. The complete variable domain, with remaining parts taken from reference TRBV28 and TRBJ1-1, reads DVKVTQSSRYLVKRTGEKVFLECVQDMDHENMFWYRQDPGLGLRLIYFSYDVKMKEKGDIPEGYSVSREKKERFSLILESASTNQTSMYLCASSSRQVMNTEAFFGQGTRLTVV.

This clonotype has more than one count but fewer than ten. The genes are TRBV6-2 or TRBV6-3 and TRBJ2-2; no reliable D call. Per the germline V gene, CDR1 is MNHEY and CDR2 is SVGEGT. V was trimmed by 2 bases and J by 0 bases, leaving 7 bases between them. The CDR3 totals 15 residues. CDR3 region: CASSYGRANTGELFF. In nucleotides, the CDR3 is TGTGCCAGCAGTTACGGACGGGCGAACACCGGGGAGCTGTTTTTT.

This clonotype was observed many times. The chain is built from TRBV30 and TRBJ2-4; 11 positions match TRBD1. With 2 bases clipped from V and 6 bases from J, the junction kept 6 bases outside the gene matches. The germline CDR1 and CDR2 sequences are GTSNPN and SVGIG (reference sequence). This CDR3 has 15 amino acids. The CDR3 protein is CAWSSPGQGGNIQYF. The CDR3 region has the DNA TGTGCCTGGAGTTCGCCGGGACAGGGGGGAAACATTCAGTACTTC.

The chain combines TRBV2 with TRBJ2-7; 11 positions match TRBD2. CDR1 and CDR2 (germline): SNHLY, FYNNEI. V dropped 6 bases and J dropped 2; count of bases not matched to a gene: 6. CDR3 size: 15 residues. The CDR3 here is CASRGTSGTTYEQYF. The CDR3, as DNA: TGTGCCAGCAGGGGGACTAGCGGAACTACCTACGAGCAGTACTTC.

Regarding this clonotype: Possible read error: a much larger clone is one base away. This chain links TRBV6-2 or TRBV6-3 with TRBJ2-7; the D gene is possibly TRBD1 (6 bases). CDR1 MNHEY and CDR2 SVGEGT come from the germline V gene. The CDR3 is made up of 16 amino acids. The CDR3 loop reads CASSYTRGSGGDEQCF. The CDR3 DNA is TGTGCCAGCAGTTACACTAGGGGGAGCGGCGGAGACGAGCAGTGCTTC.

This clonotype was counted between two and nine times. The chain joins TRBV30 to TRBJ1-2; 7 bases align to TRBD1. CDR3 length equals 13 residues. Trimming removed 4 bases from V and 8 bases from J; junction bases left unmatched: 10. Germline lookup yields CDR1 GTSNPN and CDR2 SVGIG (reference sequence). The CDR3 here is CAWNIKGARGYTF. CDR3 DNA: TGTGCCTGGAATATTAAGGGGGCGAGAGGCTACACCTTC.

The genes are TRBV20-1 and TRBJ2-2; TRBD2 matches at 12 bases. Trimming took 3 bases from V and 7 from J; bases not matched to a gene: 3. This CDR3 comprises 14 residues. Germline V gene data show CDR1 as DFQATT and CDR2 as SNEGSKA (reference sequence). CDR3 coding DNA: TGCAGTGCTAGTCTAGCGGGAGGGATCGGGGAGCTGTTTTTT. Amino acid sequence: CSASLAGGIGELFF.